This TCR beta chain came from a study of blood T cells in healthy people across ages. This clonotype was picked up a small number of times. Its antigen is unidentified. Trimming took 1 base from V and 2 from J, leaving 11 bases between them. Germline V CDR1 and CDR2: SGDLS, YYNGEE. The CDR3 runs 15 residues. Using a J-beta primer mix together with a sample-barcoded 5' primer, a second PCR was run for roughly 7 to 12 cycles. TCRdb reprocessed the 5' RACE reads with MiXCR, giving one entry per CDR3 protein. The sample lists hundreds of thousands of distinct CDR3 sequences, around 24% seen once, with 8.7% in the top ten. Study conclusions and caveats: Among T cells, TCR beta diversity per million cells dropped roughly linearly as age rose.

These data were also filed under a second study, of T cells of mothers and their children.

The sample comprised blood. This chain uses TRBV9 with TRBJ2-3; the D gene is possibly TRBD2 (6 bases). The TCR originated in a boy aged 10-17 years in good health. The CDR3 spells CASSVLAGNTDTQYF. CDR3 nucleotides: TGTGCCAGCAGCGTATTGGCGGGGAACACAGATACGCAGTATTTT.